This entry describes one T cell receptor (beta chain). No antigen is known for it. Libraries were prepared by immunoSEQ multiplex PCR; TCRdb keeps only in-frame clonotypes and omits some of them. The sample gives about 78,000 clones, 84% of which show up once; under 20% is in the top ten. No infections or other immune events were documented during collection. The data were obtained in a study of identifying expanded T cells in peripheral blood. The germline V gene encodes CDR1 SEHNR and CDR2 FQNEAQ (reference sequence). V lost 5 bases and J lost 9; bases outside the gene matches: 10. CDR3 length: 16 amino acids. General study points: Roughly 1.2 clones differed between technical replicates, versus roughly 17 and 20 over time. Across healthy donors, higher total template counts meant significantly greater roughly 2-week count variance.

The sequence was collected from a person between 18 and 75 years old in good health. This chain uses TRBV7-9 with TRBJ2-1, with TRBD2 identical over 13 bases. The sample was blood. The CDR3 loop reads CASSPRTSGSGGEQFF. The CDR3 DNA reads TGTGCCAGCAGCCCTCGGACTAGCGGGAGCGGGGGTGAGCAGTTCTTC.